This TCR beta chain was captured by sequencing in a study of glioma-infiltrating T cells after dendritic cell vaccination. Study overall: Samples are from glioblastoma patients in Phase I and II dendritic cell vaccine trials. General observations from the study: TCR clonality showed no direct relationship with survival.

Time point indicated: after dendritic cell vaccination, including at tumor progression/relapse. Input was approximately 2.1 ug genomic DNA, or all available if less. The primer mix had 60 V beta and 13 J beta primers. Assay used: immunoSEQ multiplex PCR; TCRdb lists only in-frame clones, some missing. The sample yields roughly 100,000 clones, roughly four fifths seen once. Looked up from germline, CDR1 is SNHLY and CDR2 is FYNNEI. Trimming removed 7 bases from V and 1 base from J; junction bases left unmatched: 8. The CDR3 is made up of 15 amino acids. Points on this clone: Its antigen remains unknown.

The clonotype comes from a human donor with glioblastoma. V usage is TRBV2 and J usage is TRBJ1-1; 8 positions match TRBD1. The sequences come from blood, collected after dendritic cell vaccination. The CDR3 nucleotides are TGTGCCAGCAATACACTACAGGGGGAGAACACTGAAGCTTTCTTT. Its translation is CASNTLQGENTEAFF.